The 10 T cell receptor beta chains below come from one sample, sequenced in a study of blood T cell repertoires in COVID-19. Clones were sequenced by immunoSEQ multiplex PCR, and TCRdb holds only the in-frame ones, with some missing. The data show 90,000 to 130,000 clones, about four fifths seen once. The source material was peripheral blood. Receptor source: a woman aged 70-85 years with acute or convalescent COVID-19.

This clone was recorded a few times. The chain employs TRBV15 and TRBJ2-7; the D gene is possibly TRBD1 (5 bases). The V end was cut by 4 bases, the J end by 6 bases, with 13 bases between. CDR3 length: 13 amino acids. Germline values: CDR1 LNHNV, CDR2 YYDKDF (reference sequence). CDR3 coding DNA: TGTGCCACCAGCACATCAGGGAAAGGCGAGCAGTACGTC. Protein sequence: CATSTSGKGEQYV.

The CDR3: CASSFGGAQETQYF. CDR3 DNA sequence: TGTGCCAGCAGCTTTGGAGGGGCCCAAGAGACCCAGTACTTC. The V call is TRBV11-2, the J call TRBJ2-5, with D possibly matching TRBD2 (6 bases). The germline CDR1 and CDR2 sequences are SGHAT and FQNNGV. The CDR3 is made up of 14 amino acids. Trimming pared 3 bases from V and 1 base from J, leaving 9 bases between. The full variable domain, completed using reference TRBV11-2 and TRBJ2-5, is EAGVAQSPRYKIIEKRQSVAFWCNPISGHATLYWYQQILGQGPKLLIQFQNNGVVDDSQLPKDRFSAERLKGVDSTLKIQPAKLEDSAVYLCASSFGGAQETQYFGPGTRLLVL.

The chain carries TRBV6-6 and TRBJ1-3; TRBD1 matches at 7 bases. Germline V gene lookup returns CDR1 MNHNY and CDR2 SVGAGI (reference sequence). Unmatched junction bases numbered 9, after V lost 5 bases and J lost 8 bases. There are 14 residues in the CDR3. CDR3 loop: CASSIQGRMDTIYF. The CDR3 region has the DNA TGTGCCAGCAGTATACAGGGGAGGATGGACACCATATATTTT.

The V gene is TRBV2, the J gene TRBJ1-1, with 8 bases identical to TRBD1. The J segment lost 1 base and the V segment lost 8 bases, leaving 3 bases of the junction unmatched. The CDR3 length is 13 residues. CDR1 and CDR2 from the germline V gene are SNHLY and FYNNEI. CDR3 sequence reads: CASGDRTNTEAFF. DNA for the CDR3: TGTGCCAGCGGGGACAGGACGAACACTGAAGCTTTCTTT.

The chain recombines TRBV7-3 with TRBJ2-4; 7 bases are shared with TRBD1. The germline V gene has CDR1 SGHTA and CDR2 FQGTGA. The V and J ends lost 5 bases and 9 bases, in that order; junction bases with no gene match: 10. The CDR3 runs to 14 residues. CDR3 protein: CASSQSPEGAIQYF. The DNA of the CDR3 is TGTGCCAGCAGCCAAAGTCCCGAGGGGGCCATTCAGTACTTC.

This clone appeared once. The J gene is TRBJ2-7, the V gene TRBV28; weak D call: TRBD1 (6 bases). Germline V gene lookup returns CDR1 MDHEN and CDR2 SYDVKM. The CDR3 consists of 16 residues. Between the trimmed V and J ends, which lost 1 base and 1 base, there was a span of 14 bases. The CDR3 region has the DNA TGTGCCAGCAGTTTATCCAGGGGCCTTGGGTCCTACGAGCAGTACTTC. It yields the protein CASSLSRGLGSYEQYF.

This chain connects TRBV12-5 to TRBJ2-3; 11 positions match TRBD2. V dropped 1 base and J dropped 8; count of bases not matched to a gene: 5. The CDR3 consists of 15 residues. CDR1 and CDR2 (germline): LGHNT, FRNRAP. The CDR3 region is CASGLGASGGSTQYF. For the CDR3, the DNA is TGTGCTAGTGGTTTGGGTGCTAGCGGGGGGAGTACGCAGTATTTT.

The chain carries TRBV4-2 and TRBJ1-1; the match to TRBD1 covers 7 bases. This CDR3 is built from 18 residues. The germline gives CDR1 LGHNA, CDR2 YNFKEQ. Trimming removed 3 bases from V and 2 bases from J; junction bases left unmatched: 15. As DNA, the CDR3 is TGTGCCAGCAGCCATCTCACTGGTGGGGACAGACGTAACACTGAAGCTTTCTTT. Its translation is CASSHLTGGDRRNTEAFF.

The genes are TRBV28 and TRBJ2-5, with D tentatively TRBD1 (6 bases). Between the trimmed V and J ends, which lost 6 bases and 7 bases, there was a span of 24 bases. The CDR3 runs 16 residues. Germline CDR1 is MDHEN and CDR2 is SYDVKM. This chain's CDR3 is CASRNRDTAWQGTQYF. The CDR3 DNA sequence: TGTGCCAGCAGGAACCGGGACACCGCTTGGCAGGGGACCCAGTACTTC.

CDR3 sequence reads: CASSIQATATGTGELFF. The CDR3 DNA is TGTGCCAGTAGTATCCAAGCGACAGCGACGGGCACCGGGGAGCTGTTTTTT. The V call is TRBV19, the J call TRBJ2-2, with D possibly TRBD1 on 5 matching bases. Germline loops: CDR1 LNHDA, CDR2 SQIVND (reference sequence). V was trimmed by 3 bases and J by 4 bases, leaving 18 bases between them. The CDR3 consists of 17 residues.